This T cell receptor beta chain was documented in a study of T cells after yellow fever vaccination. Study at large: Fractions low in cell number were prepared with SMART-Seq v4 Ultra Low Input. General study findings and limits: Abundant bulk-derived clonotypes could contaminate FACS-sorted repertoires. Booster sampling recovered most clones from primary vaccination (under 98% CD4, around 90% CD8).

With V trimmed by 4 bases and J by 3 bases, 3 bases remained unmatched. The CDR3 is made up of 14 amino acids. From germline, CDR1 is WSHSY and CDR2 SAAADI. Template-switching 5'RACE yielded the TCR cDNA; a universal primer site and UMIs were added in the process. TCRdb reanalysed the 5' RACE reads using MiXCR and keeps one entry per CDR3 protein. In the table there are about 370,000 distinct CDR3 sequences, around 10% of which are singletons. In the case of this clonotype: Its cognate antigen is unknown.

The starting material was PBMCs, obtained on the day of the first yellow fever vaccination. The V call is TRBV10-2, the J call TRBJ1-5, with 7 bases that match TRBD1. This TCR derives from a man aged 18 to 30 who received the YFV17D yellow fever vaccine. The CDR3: CASSGQGHNQPQHF. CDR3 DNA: TGCGCCAGCAGTGGACAGGGCCACAATCAGCCCCAGCATTTT.